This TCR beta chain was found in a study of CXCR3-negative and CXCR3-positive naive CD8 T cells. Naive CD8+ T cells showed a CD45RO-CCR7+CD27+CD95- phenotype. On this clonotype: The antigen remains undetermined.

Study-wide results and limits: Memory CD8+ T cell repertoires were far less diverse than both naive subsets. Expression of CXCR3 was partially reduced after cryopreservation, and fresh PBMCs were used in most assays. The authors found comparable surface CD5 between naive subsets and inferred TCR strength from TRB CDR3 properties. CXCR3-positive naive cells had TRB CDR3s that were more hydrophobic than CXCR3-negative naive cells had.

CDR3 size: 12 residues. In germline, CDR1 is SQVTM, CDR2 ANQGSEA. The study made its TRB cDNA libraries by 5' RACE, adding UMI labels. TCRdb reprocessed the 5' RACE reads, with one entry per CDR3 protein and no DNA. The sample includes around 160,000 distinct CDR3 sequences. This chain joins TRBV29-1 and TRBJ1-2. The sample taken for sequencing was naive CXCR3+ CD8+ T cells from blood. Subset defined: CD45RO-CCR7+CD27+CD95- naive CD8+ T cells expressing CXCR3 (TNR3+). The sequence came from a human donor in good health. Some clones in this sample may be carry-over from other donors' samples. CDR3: CSVDGVPDGYTF.